The 10 T cell receptor beta chains in this list originate from one sample, sequenced in a study of blood T cells in healthy people across ages. Using a J-beta primer mix together with a sample-barcoded 5' primer, a second PCR was run for about 6 to 12 cycles. MiXCR, run by TCRdb on the 5' RACE reads, gives a single entry per CDR3 protein. The data contain roughly 730,000 distinct CDR3 sequences, 56% of them seen just once; the ten biggest clones take up roughly 25%. The specimen was blood. These receptor sequences come from a man aged 40-49 years in good health.

This chain links TRBV7-9 with TRBJ2-4, with 9 bases aligning to TRBD1. The end of the DNA fits TRBJ2-7 better, so the J call may be wrong. This CDR3 spans 15 amino acids. The germline V gene has CDR1 SEHNR and CDR2 FQNEAQ (reference sequence). This chain's CDR3 is CASSFSGTGRNEQYF. The CDR3 region has the DNA TGTGCCAGCAGCTTTTCCGGGACAGGGAGAAACGAGCAGTACTTC.

The chain combines TRBV7-9 with TRBJ1-1, with a possible D match to TRBD1 (5 bases). The V gene lost 0 bases and the J gene lost 3 bases, with 11 bases spanning the gap. The CDR3 has 15 residues. Germline V gene sequence: CDR1 SEHNR, CDR2 FQNEAQ (reference sequence). CDR3 sequence: CASSLAQGADTEAFF. CDR3 sequence (DNA): TGTGCCAGCAGCTTAGCGCAGGGAGCCGACACTGAAGCTTTCTTT.

This clonotype has ten or more counts. This rearrangement joins TRBV9 to TRBJ2-3; D is unresolved. V was trimmed by 1 base and J by 3 bases, leaving 6 bases between them. Per germline, CDR1 SGDLS and CDR2 YYNGEE. This CDR3 has 13 residues. Here the CDR3 DNA reads TGTGCCAGCAGCGTATTAGGGACAGATACGCAGTATTTT. It codes for CASSVLGTDTQYF.

V is TRBV7-2 and J is TRBJ1-5; D may be TRBD1 (5 bases). This CDR3 has 19 residues. Germline V gives CDR1 SGHTA, CDR2 FQGNSA. Trimming removed 2 bases from V and 0 bases from J, with 20 bases in between. CDR3 coding DNA: TGTGCCAGCAGCTTAAGCTTAAGTGAAGCCGGGGCTAGCAATCAGCCCCAGCATTTT. This translates into CASSLSLSEAGASNQPQHF.

This clonotype occurred a few times. The CDR3 DNA reads TGCAGTGCTAGGGGACTGGGGAATAGTTCACCCCTCCACTTT. Its translation: CSARGLGNSSPLHF. The chain is built from TRBV20-1 and TRBJ1-6, with a weak D call TRBD1 (5 bases). The germline V gene encodes CDR1 DFQATT and CDR2 SNEGSKA (reference sequence). The CDR3 totals 14 residues. Trimming removed 3 bases from V and 9 bases from J, with 15 bases in between.

CDR3 region: CASSSGLAGSLNTQYF. The CDR3, as DNA: TGTGCCAGCAGTTCGGGACTAGCGGGAAGTTTGAATACGCAGTATTTT. The chain is built from TRBV28 and TRBJ2-3; 13 bases map to TRBD2. Germline V gene lookup returns CDR1 MDHEN and CDR2 SYDVKM. The V segment lost 4 bases and the J segment 7 bases; nucleotides outside the gene matches: 8. The CDR3 has 16 residues.

This clonotype has a handful of counts. The limits of the CDR3 on the DNA are not certain, so only TCRdb's listed CDR3 is given. CDR3 residues: CASSVGMGASFF. The gene calls are TRBV9 and TRBJ2-1; the table's D call, TRBD1, was not checked against the DNA. Germline CDR1 reads SGDLS; CDR2 reads YYNGEE. The CDR3 is 12 residues long, ends included.

The chain couples TRBV6-5 to TRBJ2-5, with D hard to call. The CDR3 extends over 15 amino acids. Germline loops: CDR1 MNHEY, CDR2 SVGAGI. Deletions cut 5 bases from V and 4 bases from J, with 17 bases between. CDR3 sequence: CASSQSRGLPETQYF. DNA for the CDR3: TGTGCCAGCAGTCAATCAAGAGGTTTACCAGAGACCCAGTACTTC.

The chain combines TRBV4-1 with TRBJ2-2; TRBD1 aligns across 9 bases. Losses at the gene ends were 0 bases for V and 4 bases for J; bases not matched to a gene: 9. Per germline, CDR1 MGHRA and CDR2 YSYEKL. This CDR3 has 18 residues. This chain's CDR3 is CASSQDSVQGAFTGELFF. CDR3 nucleotide sequence: TGCGCCAGCAGCCAAGATTCGGTACAGGGGGCTTTCACCGGGGAGCTGTTTTTT.

The rearrangement joins TRBV6-1 to TRBJ2-5, with D perhaps TRBD1 or TRBD2 (5 bases each). This CDR3 contains 17 residues. Between the trimmed V and J ends, which lost 2 bases and 1 base, there was a span of 17 bases. CDR1 MNHNS and CDR2 SASEGT come from the germline V gene. The CDR3 sequence: CASSERLGFGGQETQYF. The CDR3, as DNA: TGTGCCAGCAGTGAAAGGTTGGGTTTTGGGGGCCAAGAGACCCAGTACTTC.